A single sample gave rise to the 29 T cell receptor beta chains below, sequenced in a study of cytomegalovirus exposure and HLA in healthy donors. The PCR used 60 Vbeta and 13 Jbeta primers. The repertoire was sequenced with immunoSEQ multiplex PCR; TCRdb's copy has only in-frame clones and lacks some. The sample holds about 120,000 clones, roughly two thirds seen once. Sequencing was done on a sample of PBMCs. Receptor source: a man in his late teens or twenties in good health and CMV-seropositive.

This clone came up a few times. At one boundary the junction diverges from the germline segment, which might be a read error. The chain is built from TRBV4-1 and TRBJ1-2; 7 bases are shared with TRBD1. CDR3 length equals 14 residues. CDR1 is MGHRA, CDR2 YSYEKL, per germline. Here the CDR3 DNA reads TGCGCCAGCAGCCGACAGGGACTTAACGATGGCTACACCTTC. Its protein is CASSRQGLNDGYTF.

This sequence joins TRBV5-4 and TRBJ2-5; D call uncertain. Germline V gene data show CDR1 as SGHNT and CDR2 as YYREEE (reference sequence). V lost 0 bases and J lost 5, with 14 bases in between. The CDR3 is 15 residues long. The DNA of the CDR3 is TGTGCCAGCAGCTTGGGCCTAGACGGTTACGAGACCCAGTACTTC. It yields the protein CASSLGLDGYETQYF.

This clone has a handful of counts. The CDR3 DNA reads TGTGCCAGCAGTTCAGGGGGCGGGGTAAGAACTGAAGCTTTCTTT. It yields the protein CASSSGGGVRTEAFF. This chain uses TRBV7-9 with TRBJ1-1, with 8 bases fitting TRBD1. This CDR3 spans 15 amino acids. The V segment lost 6 bases and the J segment 5 bases; nucleotides outside the gene matches: 11. Germline V gene sequence: CDR1 SEHNR, CDR2 FQNEAQ (reference sequence). Supplemented by reference TRBV7-9 and TRBJ1-1, the full variable domain reads DTGVSQNPRHKITKRGQNVTFRCDPISEHNRLYWYRQTLGQGPEFLTYFQNEAQLEKSRLLSDRFSAERPKGSFSTLEIQRTEQGDSAMYLCASSSGGGVRTEAFFGQGTRLTVV.

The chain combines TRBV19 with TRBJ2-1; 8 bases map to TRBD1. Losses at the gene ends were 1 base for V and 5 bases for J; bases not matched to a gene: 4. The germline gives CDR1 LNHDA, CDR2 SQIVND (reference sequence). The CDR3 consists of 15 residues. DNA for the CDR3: TGTGCCAGTAGTATAGGACAGGGGAGGCACAATGAGCAGTTCTTC. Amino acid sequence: CASSIGQGRHNEQFF.

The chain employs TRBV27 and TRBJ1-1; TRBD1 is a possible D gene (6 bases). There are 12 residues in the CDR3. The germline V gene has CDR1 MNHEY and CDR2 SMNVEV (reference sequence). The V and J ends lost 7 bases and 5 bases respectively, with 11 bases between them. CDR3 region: CASMRGKTEAFF. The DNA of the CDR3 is TGTGCCAGCATGAGGGGGAAGACTGAAGCTTTCTTT.

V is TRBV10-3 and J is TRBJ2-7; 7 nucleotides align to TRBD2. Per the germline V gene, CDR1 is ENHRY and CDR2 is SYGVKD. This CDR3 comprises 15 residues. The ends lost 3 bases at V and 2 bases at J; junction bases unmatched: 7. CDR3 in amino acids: CAISDSTGGTYEQYF. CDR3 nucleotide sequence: TGTGCCATCAGTGACTCTACGGGGGGTACCTACGAGCAGTACTTC.

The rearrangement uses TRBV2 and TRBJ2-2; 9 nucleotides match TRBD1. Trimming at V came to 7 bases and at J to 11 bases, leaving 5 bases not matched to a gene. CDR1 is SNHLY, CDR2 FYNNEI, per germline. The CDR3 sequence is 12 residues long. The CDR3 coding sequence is TGTGCCAGCAAAGGACAGGGGAGAGAGCTGTTTTTT. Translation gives CASKGQGRELFF.

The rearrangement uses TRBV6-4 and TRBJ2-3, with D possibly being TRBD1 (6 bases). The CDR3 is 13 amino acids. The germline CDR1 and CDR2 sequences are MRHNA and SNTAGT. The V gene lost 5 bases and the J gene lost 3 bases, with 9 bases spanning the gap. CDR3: CASSPGETDTQYF. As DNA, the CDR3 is TGTGCCAGCAGTCCAGGGGAGACAGATACGCAGTATTTT.

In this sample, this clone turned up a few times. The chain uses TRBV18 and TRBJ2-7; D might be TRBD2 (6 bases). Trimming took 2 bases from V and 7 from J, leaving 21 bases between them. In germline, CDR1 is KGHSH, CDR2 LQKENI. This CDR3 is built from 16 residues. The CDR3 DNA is TGTGCCAGCTCACCAGTATCTACGGGGAGACTAGGGGAGCAGTACTTC. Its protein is CASSPVSTGRLGEQYF.

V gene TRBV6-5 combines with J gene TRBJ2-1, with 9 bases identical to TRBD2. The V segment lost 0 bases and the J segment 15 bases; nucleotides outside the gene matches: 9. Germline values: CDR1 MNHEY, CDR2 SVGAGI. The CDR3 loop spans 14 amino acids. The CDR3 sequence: CASSYSEAGGLLFF. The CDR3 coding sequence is TGTGCCAGCAGTTACTCGGAAGCGGGGGGTCTTCTGTTCTTC.

CDR3 loop: CASSEGGQGRSGYTF. DNA for the CDR3: TGTGCCAGCAGTGAAGGGGGACAGGGGAGGAGCGGCTACACCTTC. The chain has TRBV2 and TRBJ1-2; 10 bases align to TRBD1. This CDR3 is built from 15 residues. Germline V gene lookup returns CDR1 SNHLY and CDR2 FYNNEI. J lost 8 bases, V lost 1 base, and 7 bases had no gene match.

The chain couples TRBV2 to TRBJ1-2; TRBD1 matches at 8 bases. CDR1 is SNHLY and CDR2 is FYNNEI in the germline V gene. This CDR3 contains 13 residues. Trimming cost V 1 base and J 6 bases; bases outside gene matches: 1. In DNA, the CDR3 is TGTGCCAGCAGTGAAGACAGGGGGAATGGCTACACCTTC. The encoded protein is CASSEDRGNGYTF.

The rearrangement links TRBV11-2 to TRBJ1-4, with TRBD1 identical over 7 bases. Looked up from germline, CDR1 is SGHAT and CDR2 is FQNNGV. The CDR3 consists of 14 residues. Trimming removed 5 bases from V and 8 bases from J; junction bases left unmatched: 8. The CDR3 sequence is CASSPEAGGEKLFF. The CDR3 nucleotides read TGTGCCAGCAGCCCGGAGGCAGGGGGGGAAAAACTGTTTTTT.

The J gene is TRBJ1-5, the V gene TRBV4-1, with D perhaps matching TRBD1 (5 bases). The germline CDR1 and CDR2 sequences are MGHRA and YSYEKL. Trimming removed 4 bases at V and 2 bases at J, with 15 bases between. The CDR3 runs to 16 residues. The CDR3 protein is CASSRTRVGGNQPQHF. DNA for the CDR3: TGCGCCAGCAGCCGGACAAGGGTTGGGGGCAATCAGCCCCAGCATTTT.

CDR3 sequence reads: CASTPGQGFEPQHF. The CDR3 DNA is TGTGCCAGCACCCCGGGACAGGGGTTTGAGCCCCAGCATTTT. The V gene is TRBV6-1, the J gene TRBJ1-5; TRBD1 matches 10 bases. Per germline, CDR1 MNHNS and CDR2 SASEGT. The J segment lost 8 bases and the V segment lost 7 bases, leaving 8 bases of the junction unmatched. The CDR3 spans 14 residues.

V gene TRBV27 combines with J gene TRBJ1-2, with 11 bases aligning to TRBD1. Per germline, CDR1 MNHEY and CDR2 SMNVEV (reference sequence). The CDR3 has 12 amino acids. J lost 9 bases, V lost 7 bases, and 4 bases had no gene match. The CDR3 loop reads CASKGQGGRYTF. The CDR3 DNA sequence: TGTGCCAGCAAGGGACAGGGGGGTCGCTACACCTTC.

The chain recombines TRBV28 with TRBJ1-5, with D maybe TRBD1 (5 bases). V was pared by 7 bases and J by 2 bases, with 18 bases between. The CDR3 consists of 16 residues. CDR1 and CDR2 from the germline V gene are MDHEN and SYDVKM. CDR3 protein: CASTKAGASRNQPQHF. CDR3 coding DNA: TGTGCCAGCACCAAAGCTGGGGCGTCGCGCAATCAGCCCCAGCATTTT. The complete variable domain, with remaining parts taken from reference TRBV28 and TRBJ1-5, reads DVKVTQSSRYLVKRTGEKVFLECVQDMDHENMFWYRQDPGLGLRLIYFSYDVKMKEKGDIPEGYSVSREKKERFSLILESASTNQTSMYLCASTKAGASRNQPQHFGDGTRLSIL.

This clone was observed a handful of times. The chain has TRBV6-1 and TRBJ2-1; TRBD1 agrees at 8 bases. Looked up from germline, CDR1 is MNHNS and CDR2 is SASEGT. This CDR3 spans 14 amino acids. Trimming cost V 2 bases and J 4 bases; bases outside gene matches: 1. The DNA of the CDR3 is TGTGCCAGCAGTGAACAGGGGGCTTACAATGAGCAGTTCTTC. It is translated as CASSEQGAYNEQFF.

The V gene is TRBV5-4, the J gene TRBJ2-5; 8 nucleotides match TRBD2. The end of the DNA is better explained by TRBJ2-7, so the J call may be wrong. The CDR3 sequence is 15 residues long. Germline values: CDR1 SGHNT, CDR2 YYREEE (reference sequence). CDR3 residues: CASHLGGGPIYEQYF. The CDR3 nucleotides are TGTGCCAGCCACCTCGGCGGGGGGCCTATCTACGAGCAGTACTTC.

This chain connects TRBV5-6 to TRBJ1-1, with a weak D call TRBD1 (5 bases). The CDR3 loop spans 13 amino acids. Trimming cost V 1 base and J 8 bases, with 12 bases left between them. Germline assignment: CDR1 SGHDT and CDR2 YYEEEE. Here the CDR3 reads CASSLTGAEEAFF. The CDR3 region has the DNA TGTGCCAGCAGCTTGACAGGAGCTGAAGAAGCTTTCTTT. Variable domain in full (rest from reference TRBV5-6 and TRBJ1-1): DAGVTQSPTHLIKTRGQQVTLRCSPKSGHDTVSWYQQALGQGPQFIFQYYEEEERQRGNFPDRFSGHQFPNYSSELNVNALLLGDSALYLCASSLTGAEEAFFGQGTRLTVV.

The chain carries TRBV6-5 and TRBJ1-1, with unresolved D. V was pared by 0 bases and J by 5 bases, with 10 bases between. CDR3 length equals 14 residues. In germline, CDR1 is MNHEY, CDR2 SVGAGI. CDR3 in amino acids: CASSYSPRETEAFF. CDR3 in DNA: TGTGCCAGCAGTTACTCGCCGCGGGAAACTGAAGCTTTCTTT.

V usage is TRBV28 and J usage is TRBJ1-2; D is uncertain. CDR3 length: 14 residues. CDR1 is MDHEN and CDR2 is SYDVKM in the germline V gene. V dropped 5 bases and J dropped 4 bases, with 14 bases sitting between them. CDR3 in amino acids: CASSVPAVLYGYTF. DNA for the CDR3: TGTGCCAGCAGTGTACCCGCGGTCCTCTATGGCTACACCTTC.

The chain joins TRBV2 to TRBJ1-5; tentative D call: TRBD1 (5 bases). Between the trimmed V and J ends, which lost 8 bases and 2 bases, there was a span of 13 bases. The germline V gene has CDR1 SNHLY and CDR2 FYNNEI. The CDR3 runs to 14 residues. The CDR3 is CASQTATGNQPQHF. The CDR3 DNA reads TGTGCCAGCCAGACAGCCACGGGCAATCAGCCCCAGCATTTT.

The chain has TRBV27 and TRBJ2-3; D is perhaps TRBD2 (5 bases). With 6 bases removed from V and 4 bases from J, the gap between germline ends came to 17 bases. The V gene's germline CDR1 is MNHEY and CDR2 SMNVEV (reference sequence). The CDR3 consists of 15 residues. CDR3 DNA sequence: TGTGCCAGCAGCCGGGGAGAAGATTACGCAGATACGCAGTATTTT. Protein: CASSRGEDYADTQYF.

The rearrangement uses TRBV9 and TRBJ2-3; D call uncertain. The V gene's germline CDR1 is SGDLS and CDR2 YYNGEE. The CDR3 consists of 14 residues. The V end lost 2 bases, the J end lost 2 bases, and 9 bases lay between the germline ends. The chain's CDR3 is CASSVSSYTDTQYF. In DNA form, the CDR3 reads TGTGCCAGCAGCGTTAGCAGCTACACAGATACGCAGTATTTT.

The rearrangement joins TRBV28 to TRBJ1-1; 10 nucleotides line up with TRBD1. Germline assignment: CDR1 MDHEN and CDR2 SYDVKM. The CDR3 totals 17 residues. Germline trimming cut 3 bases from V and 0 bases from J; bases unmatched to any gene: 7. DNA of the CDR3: TGTGCCAGCAGTTTTGTTGACAGGGGGCTGGTGAACACTGAAGCTTTCTTT. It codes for CASSFVDRGLVNTEAFF. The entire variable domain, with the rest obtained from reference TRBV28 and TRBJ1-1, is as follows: DVKVTQSSRYLVKRTGEKVFLECVQDMDHENMFWYRQDPGLGLRLIYFSYDVKMKEKGDIPEGYSVSREKKERFSLILESASTNQTSMYLCASSFVDRGLVNTEAFFGQGTRLTVV.

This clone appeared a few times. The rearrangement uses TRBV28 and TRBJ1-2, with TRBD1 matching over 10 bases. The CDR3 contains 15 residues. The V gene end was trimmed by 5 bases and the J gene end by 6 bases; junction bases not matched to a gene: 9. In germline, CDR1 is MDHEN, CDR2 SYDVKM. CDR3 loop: CASSLPRDRGDGYTF. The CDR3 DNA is TGTGCCAGCAGTCTCCCCCGGGACAGGGGTGATGGCTACACCTTC.

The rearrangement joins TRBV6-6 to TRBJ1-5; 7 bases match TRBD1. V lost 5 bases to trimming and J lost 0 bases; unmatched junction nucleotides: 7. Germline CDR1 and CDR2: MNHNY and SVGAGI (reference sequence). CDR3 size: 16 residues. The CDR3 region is CASSPGQLYSNQPQHF. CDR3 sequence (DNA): TGTGCCAGCAGTCCGGGACAGCTTTATAGCAATCAGCCCCAGCATTTT.

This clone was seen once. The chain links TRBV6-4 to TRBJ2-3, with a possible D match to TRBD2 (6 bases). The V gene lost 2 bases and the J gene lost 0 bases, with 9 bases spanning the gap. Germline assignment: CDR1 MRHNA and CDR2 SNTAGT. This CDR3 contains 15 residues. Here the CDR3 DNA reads TGTGCCAGCAGTGACGGGCTAGCGAGCACAGATACGCAGTATTTT. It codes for CASSDGLASTDTQYF.